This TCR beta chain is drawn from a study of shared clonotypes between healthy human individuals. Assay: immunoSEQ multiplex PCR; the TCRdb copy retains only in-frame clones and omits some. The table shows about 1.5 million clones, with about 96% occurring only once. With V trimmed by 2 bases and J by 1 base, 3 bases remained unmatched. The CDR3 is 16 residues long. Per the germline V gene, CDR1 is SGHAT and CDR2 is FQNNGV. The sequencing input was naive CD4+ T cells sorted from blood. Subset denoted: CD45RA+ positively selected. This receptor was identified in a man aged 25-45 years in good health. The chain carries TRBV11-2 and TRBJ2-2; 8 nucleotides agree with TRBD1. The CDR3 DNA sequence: TGTGCCAGCAGCTTAAGAGGACAGGGGAACACCGGGGAGCTGTTTTTT. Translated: CASSLRGQGNTGELFF.